This T cell receptor beta chain comes out of a study of cytomegalovirus exposure and HLA in healthy donors. The CDR3 has 16 amino acids. Germline lookup yields CDR1 SGDLS and CDR2 YYNGEE. V dropped 2 bases and J dropped 2; count of bases not matched to a gene: 10. PCR used 60 Vbeta primers and 13 Jbeta primers. Libraries were prepared by immunoSEQ multiplex PCR; TCRdb keeps only in-frame clonotypes and omits some of them. The sample has 130,000 to 150,000 clones, 80% seen once. The chain couples TRBV9 to TRBJ2-7, with 7 nucleotides matching TRBD1. The specimen sequenced was PBMCs. The TCR originated in a man aged 40-50 years in good health and CMV-seropositive. The chain's CDR3 is CASSVGAGQGAYEQYF. The CDR3 coding sequence is TGTGCCAGCAGCGTCGGTGCTGGGCAGGGGGCCTACGAGCAGTACTTC.